These 28 T cell receptor beta chains share one sample of origin, sequenced in a study of blood T cell repertoires in COVID-19. Assay: immunoSEQ multiplex PCR; the TCRdb copy retains only in-frame clones and omits some. The profile shows over 85,000 clones, 87% of them singletons. Input material: peripheral blood. These receptors were obtained from a human donor with acute or convalescent COVID-19. The donor label of this sample is uncertain.

The gene calls are TRBV7-2 and TRBJ2-1; 9 bases line up with TRBD1. The J segment lost 8 bases and the V segment lost 5 bases, leaving 10 bases of the junction unmatched. The germline V gene encodes CDR1 SGHTA and CDR2 FQGNSA. CDR3 size: 15 residues. Written as DNA, the CDR3 is TGTGCCAGCAGCGTACGGTGGACAGGGGTGGATGAGCAGTTCTTC. Protein sequence: CASSVRWTGVDEQFF.

This chain connects TRBV10-2 to TRBJ2-7; weak D call: TRBD2 (7 bases). This CDR3 comprises 16 residues. The V end lost 8 bases, the J end lost 6 bases, and 26 bases lay between the germline ends. Looked up from germline, CDR1 is WSHSY and CDR2 is SAAADI. In DNA, the CDR3 is TGCGCCAGCCGGCCCGACGGGGGGCCCCGATATCGCGAGCAGTACTTC. Its protein product is CASRPDGGPRYREQYF.

The chain links TRBV7-9 to TRBJ2-2; D might be TRBD2 (6 bases). Germline V gives CDR1 SEHNR, CDR2 FQNEAQ (reference sequence). Between the trimmed V and J ends, which lost 0 bases and 5 bases, there was a span of 13 bases. This CDR3 contains 16 residues. The CDR3 bases are TGTGCCAGCAGCTTAGCGGAGGGAGGATATACCGGGGAGCTGTTTTTT. Its translation: CASSLAEGGYTGELFF. The full variable domain, completed using reference TRBV7-9 and TRBJ2-2, is DTGVSQNPRHKITKRGQNVTFRCDPISEHNRLYWYRQTLGQGPEFLTYFQNEAQLEKSRLLSDRFSAERPKGSFSTLEIQRTEQGDSAMYLCASSLAEGGYTGELFFGEGSRLTVL.

J is TRBJ2-5 and V is TRBV6-4, with TRBD1 matching 7 bases. Looked up from germline, CDR1 is MRHNA and CDR2 is SNTAGT. This CDR3 comprises 12 residues. V was clipped by 9 bases and J by 5 bases; unmatched bases: 6. The CDR3 DNA reads TGTGCCAGGGGACAGAAGTTTGAGACCCAGTACTTC. It codes for CARGQKFETQYF.

This clone rates as large. The rearrangement joins TRBV5-1 to TRBJ2-2; 10 positions match TRBD2. This CDR3 has 18 amino acids. Looked up from germline, CDR1 is SGHRS and CDR2 is YFSETQ. Trimming took 4 bases from V and 8 from J; bases not matched to a gene: 17. CDR3 nucleotides: TGCGCCAGCAGCCTGGCCCTAGCGGGGGCGGGCTTCCCTGGGGAGCTGTTTTTT. Translated, it gives CASSLALAGAGFPGELFF.

The chain carries TRBV27 and TRBJ1-3; no clear D gene. CDR3 length equals 14 residues. V shed 2 bases and J shed 0 bases, with 5 bases lying between them. Germline V gene sequence: CDR1 MNHEY, CDR2 SMNVEV (reference sequence). The CDR3 here is CASSLHGSGNTIYF. In DNA form, the CDR3 reads TGTGCCAGCAGTTTACACGGCTCTGGAAACACCATATATTTT.

The chain recombines TRBV4-1 with TRBJ1-2, with D maybe TRBD1 (6 bases). The V gene lost 1 base and the J gene lost 2 bases, with 14 bases spanning the gap. The germline gives CDR1 MGHRA, CDR2 YSYEKL. The CDR3 totals 16 residues. This CDR3 is CASSQAPGQPNYGYTF. The CDR3, as DNA: TGCGCCAGCAGCCAAGCCCCTGGACAGCCCAACTATGGCTACACCTTC.

The chain is built from TRBV28 and TRBJ2-3; 7 bases are a match to TRBD1. Germline V lookup: CDR1 MDHEN, CDR2 SYDVKM. V trimming: 4 bases; J trimming: 2 bases; junction bases outside the gene matches: 12. There are 17 residues in the CDR3. The CDR3 DNA reads as TGTGCCAGCAGTTCAATACTTCCGGGACAGTACACAGATACGCAGTATTTT. Encoded protein: CASSSILPGQYTDTQYF.

The CDR3: CASSSPAGGTYEQYF. In DNA form, the CDR3 reads TGTGCCAGCAGTTCCCCGGCGGGGGGGACCTACGAGCAGTACTTC. The chain uses TRBV28 and TRBJ2-7, with 9 nucleotides matching TRBD2. The J segment lost 2 bases and the V segment lost 4 bases, leaving 6 bases of the junction unmatched. The CDR3 has 15 amino acids. Germline CDR1 reads MDHEN; CDR2 reads SYDVKM.

The chain recombines TRBV30 with TRBJ1-4, with D unresolved. From germline, CDR1 is GTSNPN and CDR2 SVGIG (reference sequence). The CDR3 contains 15 residues. Trimming took off 0 bases at V and 7 bases at J, with 15 bases between the two ends. In DNA, the CDR3 is TGTGCCTGGAGTGTACCTTCAGGAAGCCGTGAAAAACTGTTTTTT. This encodes CAWSVPSGSREKLFF.

This sequence joins TRBV5-1 and TRBJ2-5, with D possibly being TRBD1 (6 bases). This CDR3 spans 12 amino acids. V was cut by 4 bases and J by 13 bases, with 17 bases left in between. Per germline, CDR1 SGHRS and CDR2 YFSETQ. The CDR3, as DNA: TGCGCCAGCAGCCCGACAGGCCGGGTCCCGTACTTC. It encodes CASSPTGRVPYF. Full variable domain (missing parts from reference TRBV5-1 and TRBJ2-5): KAGVTQTPRYLIKTRGQQVTLSCSPISGHRSVSWYQQTPGQGLQFLFEYFSETQRNKGNFPGRFSGRQFSNSRSEMNVSTLELGDSALYLCASSPTGRVPYFGPGTRLLVL.

The V and J genes are TRBV5-4 and TRBJ1-1; no clear D gene. Germline V gives CDR1 SGHNT, CDR2 YYREEE (reference sequence). There are 15 residues in the CDR3. Trimming pared 3 bases from V and 5 bases from J, leaving 17 bases between. The CDR3 protein is CASSSSIGRRTEAFF. CDR3 sequence (DNA): TGTGCCAGCAGCTCCTCTATAGGGCGGAGGACTGAAGCTTTCTTT.

The gene calls are TRBV2 and TRBJ1-2; possible D gene TRBD1, 5 bases. Germline V lookup: CDR1 SNHLY, CDR2 FYNNEI. The germline V and J ends were trimmed by 4 bases and 4 bases, with 13 bases remaining between them. CDR3 length equals 14 residues. The CDR3 DNA sequence: TGTGCCAGCAGTGCAGGGCGGAGAAGCTATGGCTACACCTTC. Its translation is CASSAGRRSYGYTF.

The chain recombines TRBV9 with TRBJ2-3; no clear D. This CDR3 spans 14 amino acids. The germline V gene has CDR1 SGDLS and CDR2 YYNGEE. The V end lost 3 bases, the J end lost 6 bases, and 14 bases lay between the germline ends. This CDR3 is CASSDTGGWDTQYF. Here the CDR3 DNA reads TGTGCCAGCAGCGATACTGGTGGTTGGGATACGCAGTATTTT.

The CDR3 loop reads CASSQLGRADTQYF. The CDR3 DNA reads as TGTGCCAGCAGCCAACTGGGCAGGGCAGATACGCAGTATTTT. The V and J genes are TRBV9 and TRBJ2-3; the D gene is possibly TRBD1 (5 bases). Trimming took 4 bases from V and 4 from J, leaving 13 bases between them. The germline gives CDR1 SGDLS, CDR2 YYNGEE. The length of the CDR3 is 14 residues.

This chain uses TRBV19 with TRBJ1-6, with D uncertain. CDR3 size: 14 residues. V lost 3 bases to trimming and J lost 4 bases, with 7 bases between them. Germline CDR1 and CDR2: LNHDA and SQIVND (reference sequence). CDR3 amino acids: CASSIPGYNSPLHF. CDR3 nucleotides: TGTGCCAGTAGTATCCCAGGTTATAATTCACCCCTCCACTTT. The complete variable domain, with remaining parts taken from reference TRBV19 and TRBJ1-6, reads DGGITQSPKYLFRKEGQNVTLSCEQNLNHDAMYWYRQDPGQGLRLIYYSQIVNDFQKGDIAEGYSVSREKKESFPLTVTSAQKNPTAFYLCASSIPGYNSPLHFGNGTRLTVT.

The V and J genes are TRBV5-1 and TRBJ2-1, with 7 bases matching TRBD2. The trim removed 0 bases at V and 9 bases at J, leaving 6 bases unmatched. The CDR3 runs 14 residues. Germline loops: CDR1 SGHRS, CDR2 YFSETQ. The CDR3 protein is CASSLGAGFGEQFF. CDR3 nucleotide sequence: TGCGCCAGCAGCTTGGGAGCGGGGTTTGGTGAGCAGTTCTTC.

The count of this clone is one. The rearrangement uses TRBV18 and TRBJ1-2, with D tentatively TRBD1 (6 bases). Germline V gene data show CDR1 as KGHSH and CDR2 as LQKENI. The V gene lost 3 bases and the J gene lost 1 base, with 12 bases spanning the gap. CDR3 length: 15 amino acids. The CDR3 loop is CASSPTSDSNYGYTF. The CDR3 DNA reads TGTGCCAGCTCACCCACCTCGGACAGTAACTATGGCTACACCTTC.

The J gene is TRBJ2-5, the V gene TRBV5-1, with 10 bases that match TRBD1. With V trimmed by 0 bases and J by 4 bases, 3 bases remained unmatched. The CDR3 covers 15 residues. CDR1 and CDR2 (germline): SGHRS, YFSETQ. CDR3 sequence: CASSLETGGGETQYF. In DNA, the CDR3 is TGCGCCAGCAGCTTGGAGACAGGGGGCGGAGAGACCCAGTACTTC. Combining the CDR3 with reference TRBV5-1 and TRBJ2-5 gives the whole variable domain KAGVTQTPRYLIKTRGQQVTLSCSPISGHRSVSWYQQTPGQGLQFLFEYFSETQRNKGNFPGRFSGRQFSNSRSEMNVSTLELGDSALYLCASSLETGGGETQYFGPGTRLLVL.

Worth noting for this clone: One end of the junction fails to match germline, which may point to a read error. The genes are TRBV28 and TRBJ1-2; 10 bases match TRBD1. The CDR3 is 15 residues long. CDR1 MDHEN and CDR2 SYDVKM come from the germline V gene. The CDR3: CASSSTGGAPSGNTF. The DNA of the CDR3 is TGTGCCAGCAGCTCGACAGGGGGCGCCCCGTCTGGCAACACCTTC.

The genes are TRBV9 and TRBJ1-2; D not resolved. V lost 3 bases and J 3 bases, leaving 18 bases between the germline ends. Germline V gene lookup returns CDR1 SGDLS and CDR2 YYNGEE. CDR3 length: 16 residues. Here the CDR3 reads CASSAIGIEADYGYTF. The CDR3 DNA follows: TGTGCCAGCAGCGCAATCGGTATCGAGGCGGACTATGGCTACACCTTC.

This chain uses TRBV7-9 with TRBJ1-3; no reliable D call. The CDR3 is made up of 12 amino acids. V shed 4 bases and J shed 3 bases, with 4 bases lying between them. Looked up from germline, CDR1 is SEHNR and CDR2 is FQNEAQ (reference sequence). The CDR3 bases are TGTGCCAGCAGCTCTGTTGGAAACACCATATATTTT. Encoded protein: CASSSVGNTIYF.

CDR3 in DNA: TGTGCCAGCAGCCGGAACAGGGGCGAGCGGCCCCTCCACTTT. This sequence encodes CASSRNRGERPLHF. The V call is TRBV28, the J call TRBJ1-6; TRBD1 agrees at 7 bases. Germline V gives CDR1 MDHEN, CDR2 SYDVKM. This CDR3 contains 14 residues. V trimming: 6 bases; J trimming: 13 bases; junction bases outside the gene matches: 12. Full variable domain (outside the CDR3, taken from reference TRBV28 and TRBJ1-6): DVKVTQSSRYLVKRTGEKVFLECVQDMDHENMFWYRQDPGLGLRLIYFSYDVKMKEKGDIPEGYSVSREKKERFSLILESASTNQTSMYLCASSRNRGERPLHFGNGTRLTVT.

The chain joins TRBV29-1 to TRBJ1-4; D possibly corresponds to TRBD1 (5 bases). Germline-derived CDR1 and CDR2 are SQVTM and ANQGSEA. The V and J ends lost 6 bases and 5 bases respectively, with 10 bases between them. The CDR3 covers 12 residues. The CDR3 region is CSVGEGNEKLFF. CDR3 sequence (DNA): TGCAGCGTGGGGGAGGGGAATGAAAAACTGTTTTTT.

The chain carries TRBV28 and TRBJ2-7; 7 positions match TRBD2. With 6 bases clipped from V and 3 bases from J, the junction kept 8 bases outside the gene matches. CDR1 is MDHEN, CDR2 SYDVKM, per germline. This CDR3 is 14 amino acids long. CDR3 bases: TGTGCCAGCAGCAAAAGCGGGGCCCTCTACGAGCAGTACTTC. Its protein is CASSKSGALYEQYF.

The chain recombines TRBV2 with TRBJ2-3; TRBD1 is a possible D gene (6 bases). This CDR3 region has 14 residues. V lost 0 bases and J 4 bases, leaving 8 bases between the germline ends. Germline V gives CDR1 SNHLY, CDR2 FYNNEI. CDR3 sequence reads: CASSEAAGADTQYF. The CDR3, as DNA: TGTGCCAGCAGTGAAGCCGCAGGGGCAGATACGCAGTATTTT.

This clone was counted between two and nine times. V gene TRBV5-1 combines with J gene TRBJ2-2, with D perhaps TRBD2 (6 bases). This CDR3 contains 14 residues. Deletions cut 4 bases from V and 4 bases from J, with 11 bases between. CDR1 is SGHRS and CDR2 is YFSETQ in the germline V gene. CDR3 bases: TGCGCCAGCAGCACCGGACTACGCACCGGGGAGCTGTTTTTT. Protein sequence: CASSTGLRTGELFF. The full variable domain, completed using reference TRBV5-1 and TRBJ2-2, is KAGVTQTPRYLIKTRGQQVTLSCSPISGHRSVSWYQQTPGQGLQFLFEYFSETQRNKGNFPGRFSGRQFSNSRSEMNVSTLELGDSALYLCASSTGLRTGELFFGEGSRLTVL.

This clone appeared a few times. The V and J genes are TRBV28 and TRBJ2-3; D is undetermined. The V gene's germline CDR1 is MDHEN and CDR2 SYDVKM. CDR3 length: 10 amino acids. The V end lost 11 bases, the J end lost 13 bases, and 16 bases lay between the germline ends. The DNA of the CDR3 is TGTGCCCTAGGTGGCGATTCGAAGTATTTT. Its protein product is CALGGDSKYF.